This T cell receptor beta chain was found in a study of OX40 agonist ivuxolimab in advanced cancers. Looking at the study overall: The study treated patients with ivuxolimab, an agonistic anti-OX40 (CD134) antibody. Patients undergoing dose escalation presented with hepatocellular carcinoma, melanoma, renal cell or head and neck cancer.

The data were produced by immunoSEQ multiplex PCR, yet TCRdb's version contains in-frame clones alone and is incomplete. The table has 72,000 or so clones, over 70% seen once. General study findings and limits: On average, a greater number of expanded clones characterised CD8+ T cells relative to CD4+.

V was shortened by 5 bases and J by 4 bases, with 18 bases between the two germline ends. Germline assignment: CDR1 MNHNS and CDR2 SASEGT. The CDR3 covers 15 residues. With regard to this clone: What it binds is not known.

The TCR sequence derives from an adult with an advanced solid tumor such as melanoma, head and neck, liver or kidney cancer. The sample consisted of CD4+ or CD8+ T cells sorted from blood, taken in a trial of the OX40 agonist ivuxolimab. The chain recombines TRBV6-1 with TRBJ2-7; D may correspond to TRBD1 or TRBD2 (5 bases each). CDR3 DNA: TGTGCCAGCAGTAGCCGGGACGGCTTTTTATACGAGCAGTACTTC. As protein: CASSSRDGFLYEQYF.